Here is one TCR beta chain with its context. Germline lookup yields CDR1 GTSNPN and CDR2 SVGIG (reference sequence). The V gene end was trimmed by 5 bases and the J gene end by 5 bases; junction bases not matched to a gene: 1. The CDR3 totals 11 residues. This specimen comes from a study of human T cells and chemical hapten exposure. TCRdb reprocessed the RACE reads with MiXCR, giving one entry per CDR3 protein. The table has approximately 90,000 distinct CDR3 sequences, about 10% seen once. Time point reported: patch test 1, 2 weeks after DPC sensitization. The treatment: therapeutic diphenylcyclopropenone sensitization with weekly scalp DPC.

The source of this sequence is a man in his forties with alopecia areata. Some clones in this sample may be carry-over from other donors' samples. Sequencing was performed on whole blood, taken in connection with sensitization to the hapten diphenylcyclopropenone (DPC). The chain joins TRBV30 to TRBJ2-5, with 8 bases lining up with TRBD1. The CDR3 DNA sequence: TGTGCCTGGGGACAGGGCGAGACCCAGTACTTC. It translates to CAWGQGETQYF.